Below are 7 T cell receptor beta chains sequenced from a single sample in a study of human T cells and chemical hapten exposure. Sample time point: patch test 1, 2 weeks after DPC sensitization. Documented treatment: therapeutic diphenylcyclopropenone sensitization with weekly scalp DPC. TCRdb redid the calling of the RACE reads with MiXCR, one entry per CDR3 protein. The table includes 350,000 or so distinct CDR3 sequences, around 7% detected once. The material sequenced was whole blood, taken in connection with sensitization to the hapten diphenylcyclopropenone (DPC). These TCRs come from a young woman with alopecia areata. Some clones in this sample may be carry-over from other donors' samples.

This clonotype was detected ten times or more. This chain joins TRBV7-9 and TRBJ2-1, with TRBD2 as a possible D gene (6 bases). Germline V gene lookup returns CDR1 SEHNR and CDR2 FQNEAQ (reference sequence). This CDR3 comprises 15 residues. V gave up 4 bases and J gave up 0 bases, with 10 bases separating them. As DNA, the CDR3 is TGTGCCAGCAGCTCGTGGGGGGACTCCTACAATGAGCAGTTCTTC. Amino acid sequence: CASSSWGDSYNEQFF.

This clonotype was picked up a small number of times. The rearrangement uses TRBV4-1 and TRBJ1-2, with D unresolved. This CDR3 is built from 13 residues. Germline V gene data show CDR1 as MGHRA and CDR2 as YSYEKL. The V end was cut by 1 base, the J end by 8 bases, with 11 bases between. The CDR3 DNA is TGCGCCAGCAGCCAAGCATTGGCGGAGGGCTACACCTTC. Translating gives CASSQALAEGYTF.

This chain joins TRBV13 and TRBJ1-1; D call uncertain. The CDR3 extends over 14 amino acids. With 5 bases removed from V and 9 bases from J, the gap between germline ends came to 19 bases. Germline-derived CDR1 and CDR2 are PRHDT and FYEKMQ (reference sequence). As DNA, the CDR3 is TGTGCCAGCAGCCAAGGCCGAGTATTCCAAAAAGCTTTCTTT. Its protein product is CASSQGRVFQKAFF.

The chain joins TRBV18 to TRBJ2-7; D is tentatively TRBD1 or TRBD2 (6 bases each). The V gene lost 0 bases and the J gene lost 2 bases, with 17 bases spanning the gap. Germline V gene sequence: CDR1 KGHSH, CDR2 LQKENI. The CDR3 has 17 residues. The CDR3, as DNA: TGTGCCAGCTCACCACCGTTAGGGGGGAAGGCCCCCTACGAGCAGTACTTC. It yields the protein CASSPPLGGKAPYEQYF.

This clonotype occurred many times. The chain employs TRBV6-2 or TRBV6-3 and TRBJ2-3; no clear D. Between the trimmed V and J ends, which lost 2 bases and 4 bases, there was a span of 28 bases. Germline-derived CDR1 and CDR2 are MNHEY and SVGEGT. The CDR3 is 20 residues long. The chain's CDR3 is CASSYESEFGRSVLADTQYF. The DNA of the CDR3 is TGTGCCAGCAGTTACGAATCCGAATTCGGCAGGTCCGTTCTCGCAGATACGCAGTATTTT.

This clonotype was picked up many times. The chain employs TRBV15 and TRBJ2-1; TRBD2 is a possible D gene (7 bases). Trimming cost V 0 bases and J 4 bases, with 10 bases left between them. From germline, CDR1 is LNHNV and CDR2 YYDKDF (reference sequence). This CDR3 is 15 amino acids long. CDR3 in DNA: TGTGCCACCAGCAGAGATCGGGGGGCATACAATGAGCAGTTCTTC. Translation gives CATSRDRGAYNEQFF.

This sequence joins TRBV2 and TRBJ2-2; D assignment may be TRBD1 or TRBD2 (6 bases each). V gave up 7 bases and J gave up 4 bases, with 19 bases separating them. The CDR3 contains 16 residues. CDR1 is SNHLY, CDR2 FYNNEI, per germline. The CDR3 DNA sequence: TGTGCCAGCAATGGGGGGCCGGGACTTATCACCGGGGAGCTGTTTTTT. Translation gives CASNGGPGLITGELFF.